These T cell receptor beta chains were read from a single sample in a study of somatic mutations in cytotoxic T cells in rheumatoid arthritis. Only in-frame clones appear in the TCRdb table, and some are missing; sequencing was by immunoSEQ multiplex PCR. Among 1,500 or so clones listed, about nine tenths were seen once. The sequenced sample was CD8+ T cells sorted from blood. The receptors were gathered from a woman in her sixties or seventies with rheumatoid arthritis. The CDR3 runs from the conserved cysteine through the conserved F or W. The size entry is marked missing in some rows and otherwise reads once, few, many or a size class.

size,J,V,CDR3
-,TRBJ2-7,TRBV4-3,CASSQGDRGLHEQYF
-,TRBJ2-7,TRBV4-1,CASSQEPGQWYEQYF
-,TRBJ2-3,TRBV27,CASSSLASGRAHTQYF
-,TRBJ2-7,TRBV27,CASSLSAGVLYEQYF
-,TRBJ1-2,TRBV19,CASSMIEEGPANYGYTF
-,TRBJ1-3,TRBV10-3,CAIRNDRAIGNTIYF
-,TRBJ2-1,TRBV14,CASTPGGPNEQFF
-,TRBJ1-2,TRBV28,CASSFYARPQTDNYGYTF
-,TRBJ2-3,TRBV7-7,CASSLSLAVTSTDTQYF
-,TRBJ2-5,TRBV7-3,CASSPSGGAGETQYF
few,TRBJ2-1,TRBV9,CASSVGGSLYNEQFF
-,TRBJ2-2,TRBV27,CASSFLTSGSGTGELFF
-,TRBJ1-6,TRBV6-6,CASSLSGLRNSPLHF
-,TRBJ2-2,TRBV6-1,CASRGQRDTGELFF
-,TRBJ2-2,TRBV5-1,CASTGVLVRTGELFF
-,TRBJ1-5,TRBV15,CATSRDGQGATRNQPQHF
-,TRBJ2-3,TRBV28,CAITRDRPTDTQYF
-,TRBJ2-7,TRBV27,CASSLSGRYEQYF
-,TRBJ2-7,TRBV5-5,CASSQAQGGEQYF
-,TRBJ1-5,TRBV25-1,CASGGEGTDQPQHF
-,TRBJ2-5,TRBV27,CASSSLTDTKETQYF
-,TRBJ2-7,TRBV27,CASSSTLAENVYEQYF
-,TRBJ2-1,TRBV11-2,CASSSIRTRGSIYNEQFF
-,TRBJ1-1,TRBV30,CAWGQGPGVGDTEAFF
once,TRBJ2-5,TRBV27,CASSLGHGFELAQYF
-,TRBJ1-1,TRBV5-4,CASSLAGILVSEAFF
-,TRBJ1-1,TRBV27,CASSLTQGGDTEAFF
-,TRBJ2-3,TRBV18,CASSRGGTDTQYF
-,TRBJ2-7,TRBV2,CASSEYRGYEQYF
-,TRBJ1-1,TRBV7-2,CASNDHSKDTEAFF
-,TRBJ2-4,TRBV27,CASSLDRTSKTIQYF
-,TRBJ2-4,TRBV6-6,CASGHRGVVAKNIQYF
-,TRBJ1-2,TRBV13,CASSSDRGYGYTF
-,TRBJ2-3,TRBV5-4,CASSLGLVSSTDTQYF
-,TRBJ2-1,TRBV19,CASSIGGQFYEQFF
-,TRBJ2-1,TRBV4-2,CASSPDSYNEQFF
-,TRBJ2-5,TRBV27,CASSYAPWREGGETQYF
-,TRBJ2-1,TRBV5-1,CASKTATNEQFF
once,-,TRBV28,CASSRLAYEQYF
-,TRBJ2-1,TRBV19,CASSILEGINEQFF
-,TRBJ2-2,TRBV7-6,CASSPGTGWTGELFF
-,TRBJ2-7,TRBV11-2,CASSLGTGAYEQYF
-,TRBJ1-4,TRBV2,CASTGPGLEKLFF
-,TRBJ1-5,TRBV28,CASRVTGTDQPQHF
-,TRBJ1-5,TRBV25-1,CASSESTGNQPQHF
-,TRBJ1-2,TRBV4-1,CASSQEKGNYGYTF
-,TRBJ2-7,TRBV7-9,CASSPSPTGLTPYEQYF
-,TRBJ2-2,TRBV9,CASSPGSPGGTGELFF
-,TRBJ2-1,TRBV30,CAWTASGRNEQFF
-,TRBJ2-2,TRBV2,CASSRTGGRELFF
-,TRBJ2-5,TRBV9,CASSGLDREEETQYF
-,TRBJ2-2,TRBV7-6,CASSWTSENTGELFF
few,TRBJ1-1,TRBV30,CAWSVGQGFVAFF
once,TRBJ1-2,TRBV6-1,CASSLPTGQSDGYTF
-,TRBJ1-3,TRBV4-3,CASSQALLAGAGNTIYF
-,-,TRBV2,CASRATASGRSYEQYF
-,TRBJ2-7,TRBV7-2,CASSFAGTSYEQYF
-,TRBJ1-4,TRBV5-4,CASSYTGGGSEKLFF
-,TRBJ1-5,TRBV7-8,CASSFYSNQPQHF